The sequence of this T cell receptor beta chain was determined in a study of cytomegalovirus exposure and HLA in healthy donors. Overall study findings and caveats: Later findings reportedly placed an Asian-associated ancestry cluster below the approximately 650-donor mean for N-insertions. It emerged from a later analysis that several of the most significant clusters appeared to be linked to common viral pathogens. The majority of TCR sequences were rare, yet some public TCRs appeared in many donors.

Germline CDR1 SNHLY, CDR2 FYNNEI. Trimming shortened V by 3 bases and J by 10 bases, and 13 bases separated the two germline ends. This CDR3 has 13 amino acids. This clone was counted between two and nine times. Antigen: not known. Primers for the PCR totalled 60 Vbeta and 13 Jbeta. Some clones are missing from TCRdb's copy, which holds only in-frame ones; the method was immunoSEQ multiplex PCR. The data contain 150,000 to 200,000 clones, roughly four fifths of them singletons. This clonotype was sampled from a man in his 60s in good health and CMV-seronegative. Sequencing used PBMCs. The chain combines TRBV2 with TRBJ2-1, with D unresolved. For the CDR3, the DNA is TGTGCCAGCAGTGACGGGTGGAGATGGGAGCAGTTCTTC. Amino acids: CASSDGWRWEQFF.